This TCR beta chain was sequenced during a study of Graves' ophthalmopathy and Graves' hyperthyroidism. The authors enrolled newly diagnosed hyperthyroidism patients aged 18 to 65 with under 2 months' duration. Uncontrolled infections, pregnancy, lactation or other autoimmune diseases led to patient exclusion. PBMCs were isolated from an approximately 10 ml sample of fresh peripheral blood. This clonotype appeared a few times. Transcripts of RNA were the source for amplifying TCR beta CDR3 regions. HTBI-primed RT-PCR formed the first round, and a multiplex PCR formed the second. TCRdb re-called the multiplex PCR reads through MiXCR, storing one row per CDR3 protein. The sample contains under 800,000 distinct CDR3 sequences, 20% to 25% of which appear only once. Trimming took 7 bases from V and 0 from J; bases not matched to a gene: 9. Germline assignment: CDR1 MNHNS and CDR2 SASEGT. CDR3 length equals 15 residues.

The sample was peripheral blood. This chain links TRBV6-1 with TRBJ2-7, with 7 bases aligning to TRBD2. This receptor was identified in a woman in her late teens or twenties with stable Graves' hyperthyroidism. Some clones in this sample may be carry-over from other donors' samples. The CDR3 region has the DNA TGTGCCAGCACCCGACTGGGGGGGAGCTCCTACGAGCAGTACTTC. Its protein is CASTRLGGSSYEQYF.